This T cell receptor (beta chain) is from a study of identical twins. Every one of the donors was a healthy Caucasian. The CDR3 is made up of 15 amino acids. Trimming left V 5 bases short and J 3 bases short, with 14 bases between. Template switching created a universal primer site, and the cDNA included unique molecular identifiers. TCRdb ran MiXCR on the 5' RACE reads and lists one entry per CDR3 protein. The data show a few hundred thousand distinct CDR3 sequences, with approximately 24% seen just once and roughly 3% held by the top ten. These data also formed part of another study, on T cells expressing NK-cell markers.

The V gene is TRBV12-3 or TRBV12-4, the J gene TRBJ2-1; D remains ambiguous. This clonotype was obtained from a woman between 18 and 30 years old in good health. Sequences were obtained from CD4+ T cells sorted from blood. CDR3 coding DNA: TGTGCCAGCAGTGAAAGACCTACCGTCTACAATGAGCAGTTCTTC. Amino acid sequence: CASSERPTVYNEQFF.